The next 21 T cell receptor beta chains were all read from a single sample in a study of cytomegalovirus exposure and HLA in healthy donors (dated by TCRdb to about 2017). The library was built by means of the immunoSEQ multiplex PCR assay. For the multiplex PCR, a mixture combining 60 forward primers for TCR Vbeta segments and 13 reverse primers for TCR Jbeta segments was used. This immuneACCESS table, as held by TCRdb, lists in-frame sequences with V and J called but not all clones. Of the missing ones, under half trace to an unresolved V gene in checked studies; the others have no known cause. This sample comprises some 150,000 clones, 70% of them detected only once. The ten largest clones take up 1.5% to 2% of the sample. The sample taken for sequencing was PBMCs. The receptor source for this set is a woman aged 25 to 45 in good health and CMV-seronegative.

The DNA of the CDR3 is TGTGCCTGGAGTCAAAGGAGACGTGAAGCTTTCTTT. This gives the protein CAWSQRRREAFF. The chain links TRBV30 to TRBJ1-1; no reliable D call. V lost 2 bases to trimming and J lost 7 bases, with 11 bases between them. The CDR3 contains 12 residues. From germline, CDR1 is GTSNPN and CDR2 SVGIG (reference sequence).

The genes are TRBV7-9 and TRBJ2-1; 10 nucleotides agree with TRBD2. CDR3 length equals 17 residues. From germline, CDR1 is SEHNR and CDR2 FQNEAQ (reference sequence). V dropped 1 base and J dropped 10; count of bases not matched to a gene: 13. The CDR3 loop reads CASSLGGLAGGPREQFF. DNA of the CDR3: TGTGCCAGCAGCTTAGGAGGCTTAGCGGGAGGTCCCAGAGAGCAGTTCTTC.

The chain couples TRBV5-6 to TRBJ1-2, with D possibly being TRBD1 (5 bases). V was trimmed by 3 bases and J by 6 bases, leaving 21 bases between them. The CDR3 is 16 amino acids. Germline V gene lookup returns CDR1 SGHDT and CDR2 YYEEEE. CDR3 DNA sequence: TGTGCCAGCAGCTCGGAAGTGGGGCACACGGTGGATGGCTACACCTTC. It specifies CASSSEVGHTVDGYTF.

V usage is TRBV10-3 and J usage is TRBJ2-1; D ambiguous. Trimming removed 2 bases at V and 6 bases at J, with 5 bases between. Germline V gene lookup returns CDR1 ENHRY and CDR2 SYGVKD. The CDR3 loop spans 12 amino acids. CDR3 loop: CAISEELNEQFF. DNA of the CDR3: TGTGCCATCAGTGAGGAGCTCAATGAGCAGTTCTTC.

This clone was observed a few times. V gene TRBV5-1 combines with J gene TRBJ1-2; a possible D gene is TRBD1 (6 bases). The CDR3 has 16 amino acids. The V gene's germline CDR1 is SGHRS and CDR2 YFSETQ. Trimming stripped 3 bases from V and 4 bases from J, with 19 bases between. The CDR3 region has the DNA TGCGCCAGCAGCTCTCCATCAGGACAGACCATCTATGGCTACACCTTC. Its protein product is CASSSPSGQTIYGYTF.

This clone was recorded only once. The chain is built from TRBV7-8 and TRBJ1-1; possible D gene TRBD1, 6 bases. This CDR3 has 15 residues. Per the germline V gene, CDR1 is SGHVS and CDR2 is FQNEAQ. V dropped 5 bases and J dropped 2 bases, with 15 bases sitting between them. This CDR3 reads CASSRREGVNTEAFF. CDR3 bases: TGTGCCAGCAGCCGACGGGAGGGGGTAAACACTGAAGCTTTCTTT.

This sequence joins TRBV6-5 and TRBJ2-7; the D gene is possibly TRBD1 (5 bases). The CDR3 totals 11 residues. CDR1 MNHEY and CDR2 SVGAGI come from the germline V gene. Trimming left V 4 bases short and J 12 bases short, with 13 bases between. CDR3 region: CASSFLGDWYV. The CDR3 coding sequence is TGTGCCAGCAGTTTCCTAGGGGATTGGTACGTC.

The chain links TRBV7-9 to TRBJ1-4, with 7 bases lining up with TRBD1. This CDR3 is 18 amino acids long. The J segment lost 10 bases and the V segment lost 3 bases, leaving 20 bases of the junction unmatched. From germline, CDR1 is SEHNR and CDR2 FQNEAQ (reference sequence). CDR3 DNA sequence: TGTGCCAGCAGCTTTTGGTCGGTGGAGGGGGCGCGGAAGGGAAAACTGTTTTTT. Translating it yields CASSFWSVEGARKGKLFF.

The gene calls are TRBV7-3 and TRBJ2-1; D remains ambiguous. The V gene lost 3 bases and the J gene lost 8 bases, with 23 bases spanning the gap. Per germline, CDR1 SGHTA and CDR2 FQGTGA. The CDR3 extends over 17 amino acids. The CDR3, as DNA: TGTGCCAGCAGCTTCTCGCCCGGTTCCCGAGGTAGAGATGAGCAGTTCTTC. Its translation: CASSFSPGSRGRDEQFF.

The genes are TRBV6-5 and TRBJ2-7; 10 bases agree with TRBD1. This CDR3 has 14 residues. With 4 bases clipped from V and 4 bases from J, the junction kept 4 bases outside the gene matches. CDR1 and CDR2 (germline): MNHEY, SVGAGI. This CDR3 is CASSSGDRGYEQYF. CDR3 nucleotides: TGTGCCAGCAGTTCGGGGGACAGGGGTTACGAGCAGTACTTC.

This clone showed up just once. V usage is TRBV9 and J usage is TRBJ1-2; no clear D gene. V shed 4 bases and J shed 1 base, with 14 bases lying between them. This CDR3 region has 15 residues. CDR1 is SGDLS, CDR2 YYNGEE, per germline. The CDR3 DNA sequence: TGTGCCAGCAGCAACTTCAATCAAGTTAACTATGGCTACACCTTC. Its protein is CASSNFNQVNYGYTF.

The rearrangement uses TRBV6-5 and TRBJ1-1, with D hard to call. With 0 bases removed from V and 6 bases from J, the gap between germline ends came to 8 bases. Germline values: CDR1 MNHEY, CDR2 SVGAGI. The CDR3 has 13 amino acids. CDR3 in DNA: TGTGCCAGCAGTTACTCGTCCCAGGCTGAAGCTTTCTTT. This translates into CASSYSSQAEAFF.

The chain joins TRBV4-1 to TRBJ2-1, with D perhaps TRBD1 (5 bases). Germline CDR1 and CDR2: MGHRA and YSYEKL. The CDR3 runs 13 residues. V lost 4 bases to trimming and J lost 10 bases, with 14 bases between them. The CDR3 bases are TGCGCCAGCAGCCCCCCCCGTCCAGGGGAGCAGTTCTTC. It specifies CASSPPRPGEQFF.

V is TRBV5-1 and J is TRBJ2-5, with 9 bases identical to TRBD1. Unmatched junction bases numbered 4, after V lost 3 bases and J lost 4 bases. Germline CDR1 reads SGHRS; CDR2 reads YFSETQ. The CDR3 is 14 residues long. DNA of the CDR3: TGCGCCAGCAGCTCTCGGACAGGGGTAGAGACCCAGTACTTC. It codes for CASSSRTGVETQYF.

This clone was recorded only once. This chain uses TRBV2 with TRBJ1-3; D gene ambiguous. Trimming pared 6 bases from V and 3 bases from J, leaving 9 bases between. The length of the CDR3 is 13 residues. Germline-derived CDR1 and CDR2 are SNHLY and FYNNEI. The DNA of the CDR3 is TGTGCCAGCAGCCTCGACTTTGGAAACACCATATATTTT. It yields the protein CASSLDFGNTIYF.

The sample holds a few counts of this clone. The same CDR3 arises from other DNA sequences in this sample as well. The CDR3 is CASSLGQGNEKLFF. CDR3 bases: TGCGCCAGCAGCTTGGGACAGGGGAATGAAAAACTGTTTTTT. The rearrangement links TRBV5-1 to TRBJ1-4; 8 bases match TRBD1. The CDR3 sequence is 14 residues long. Germline V gene data show CDR1 as SGHRS and CDR2 as YFSETQ. V lost 0 bases, J lost 5 bases, and 0 bases stayed unmatched.

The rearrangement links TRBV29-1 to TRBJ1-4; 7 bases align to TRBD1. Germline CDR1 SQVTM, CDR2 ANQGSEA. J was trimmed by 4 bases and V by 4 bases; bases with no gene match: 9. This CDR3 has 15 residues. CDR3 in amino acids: CSVAGGQAGNEKLFF. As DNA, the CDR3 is TGCAGCGTTGCAGGTGGACAGGCTGGTAATGAAAAACTGTTTTTT.

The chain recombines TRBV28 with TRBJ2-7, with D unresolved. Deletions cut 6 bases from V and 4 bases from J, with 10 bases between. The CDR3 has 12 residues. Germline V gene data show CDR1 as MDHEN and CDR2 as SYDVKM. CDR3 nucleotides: TGTGCCAGCAGCTTGACTGTATACGAGCAGTACTTC. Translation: CASSLTVYEQYF.

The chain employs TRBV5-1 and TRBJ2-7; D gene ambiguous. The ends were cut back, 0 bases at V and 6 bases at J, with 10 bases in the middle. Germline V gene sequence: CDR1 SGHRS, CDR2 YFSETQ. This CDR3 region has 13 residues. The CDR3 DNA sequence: TGCGCCAGCAGCTTGGGGATCGGCGGCGAGCAGTACTTC. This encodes CASSLGIGGEQYF.

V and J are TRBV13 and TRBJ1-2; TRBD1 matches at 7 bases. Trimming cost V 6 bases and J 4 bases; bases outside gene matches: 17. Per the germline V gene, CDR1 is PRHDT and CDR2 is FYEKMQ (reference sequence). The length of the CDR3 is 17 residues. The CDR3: CASSSTPDRSSFYGYTF. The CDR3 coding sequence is TGTGCCAGCAGTTCAACTCCGGACAGGTCTTCATTCTATGGCTACACCTTC.

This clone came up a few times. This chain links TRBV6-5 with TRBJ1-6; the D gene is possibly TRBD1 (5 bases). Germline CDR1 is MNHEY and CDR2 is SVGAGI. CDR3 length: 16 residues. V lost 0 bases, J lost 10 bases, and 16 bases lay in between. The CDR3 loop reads CASSYSGRVWESPLHF. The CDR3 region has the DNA TGTGCCAGCAGTTACTCGGGCAGGGTCTGGGAATCACCCCTCCACTTT.